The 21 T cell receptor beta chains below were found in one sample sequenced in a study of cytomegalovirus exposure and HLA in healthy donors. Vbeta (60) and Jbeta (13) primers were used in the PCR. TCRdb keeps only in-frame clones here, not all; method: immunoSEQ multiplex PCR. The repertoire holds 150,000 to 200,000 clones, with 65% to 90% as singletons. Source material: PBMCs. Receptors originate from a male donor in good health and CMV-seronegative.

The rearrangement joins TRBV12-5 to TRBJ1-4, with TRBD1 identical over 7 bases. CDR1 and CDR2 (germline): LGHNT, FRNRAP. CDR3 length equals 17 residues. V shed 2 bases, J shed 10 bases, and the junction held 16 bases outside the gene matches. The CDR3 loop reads CASGLTTLGTEGPKLFF. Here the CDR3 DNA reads TGTGCTAGTGGTTTGACCACTCTGGGGACAGAGGGACCAAAACTGTTTTTT.

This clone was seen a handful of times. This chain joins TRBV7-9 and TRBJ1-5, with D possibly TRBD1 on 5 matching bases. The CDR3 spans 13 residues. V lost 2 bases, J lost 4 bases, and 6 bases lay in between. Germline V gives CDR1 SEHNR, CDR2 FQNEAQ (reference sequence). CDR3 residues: CASSLRGNQPQHF. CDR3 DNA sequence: TGTGCCAGCAGCTTAAGGGGAAATCAGCCCCAGCATTTT. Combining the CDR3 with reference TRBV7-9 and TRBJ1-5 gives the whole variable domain DTGVSQNPRHKITKRGQNVTFRCDPISEHNRLYWYRQTLGQGPEFLTYFQNEAQLEKSRLLSDRFSAERPKGSFSTLEIQRTEQGDSAMYLCASSLRGNQPQHFGDGTRLSIL.

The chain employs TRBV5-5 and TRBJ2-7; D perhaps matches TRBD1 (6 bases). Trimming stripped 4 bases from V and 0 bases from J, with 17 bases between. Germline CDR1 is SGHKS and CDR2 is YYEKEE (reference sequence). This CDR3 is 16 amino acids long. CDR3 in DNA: TGTGCCAGCAGCCTCGGACAGAAGGCCAGCTCCTACGAGCAGTACTTC. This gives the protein CASSLGQKASSYEQYF.

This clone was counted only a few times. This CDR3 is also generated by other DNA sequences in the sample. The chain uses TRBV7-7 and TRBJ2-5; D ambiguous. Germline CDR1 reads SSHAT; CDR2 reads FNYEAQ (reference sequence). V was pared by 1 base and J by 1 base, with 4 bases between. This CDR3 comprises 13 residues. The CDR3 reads CASSLDSQETQYF. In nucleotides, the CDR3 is TGTGCCAGCAGCTTAGACAGCCAAGAGACCCAGTACTTC.

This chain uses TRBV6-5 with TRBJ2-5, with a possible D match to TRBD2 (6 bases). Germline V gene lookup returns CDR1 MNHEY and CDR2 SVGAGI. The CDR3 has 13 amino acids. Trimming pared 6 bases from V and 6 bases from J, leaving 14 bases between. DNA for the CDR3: TGTGCCAGCAGGGAGGGTGTCGAGCAGACCCAGTACTTC. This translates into CASREGVEQTQYF.

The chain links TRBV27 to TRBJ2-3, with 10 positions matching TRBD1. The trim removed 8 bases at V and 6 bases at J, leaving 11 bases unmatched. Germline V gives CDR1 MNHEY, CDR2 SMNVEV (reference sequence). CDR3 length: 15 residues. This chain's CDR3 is CASLRQGALTDTQYF. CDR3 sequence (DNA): TGTGCCAGCTTGAGACAGGGGGCCCTCACCGATACGCAGTATTTT.

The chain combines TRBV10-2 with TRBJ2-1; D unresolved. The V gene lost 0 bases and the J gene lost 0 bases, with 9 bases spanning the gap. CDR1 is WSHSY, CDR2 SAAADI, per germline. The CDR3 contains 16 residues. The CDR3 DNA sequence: TGCGCCAGCAGTGAGTCGGGCAGCAGCTCCTACAATGAGCAGTTCTTC. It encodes CASSESGSSSYNEQFF.

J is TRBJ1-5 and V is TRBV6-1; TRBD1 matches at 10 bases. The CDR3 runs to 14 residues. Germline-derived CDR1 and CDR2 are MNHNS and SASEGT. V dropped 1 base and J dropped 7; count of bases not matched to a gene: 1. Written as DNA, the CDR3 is TGTGCCAGCAGTGAAGTGACAGGGGGCCAGCCCCAGCATTTT. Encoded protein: CASSEVTGGQPQHF.

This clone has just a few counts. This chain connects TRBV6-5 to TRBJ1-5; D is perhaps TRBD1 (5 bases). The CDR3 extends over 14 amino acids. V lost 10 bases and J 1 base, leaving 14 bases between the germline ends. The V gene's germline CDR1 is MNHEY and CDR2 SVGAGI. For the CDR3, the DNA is TGTGCCACCAGGGCGGGGGGGAGCAATCAGCCCCAGCATTTT. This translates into CATRAGGSNQPQHF.

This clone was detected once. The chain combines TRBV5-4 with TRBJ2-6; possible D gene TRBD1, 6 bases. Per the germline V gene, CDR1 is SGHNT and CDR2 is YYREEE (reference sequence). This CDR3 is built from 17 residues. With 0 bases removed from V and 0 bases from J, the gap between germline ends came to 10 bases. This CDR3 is CASSLGGHPSGANVLTF. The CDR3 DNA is TGTGCCAGCAGCTTGGGGGGACACCCCTCTGGGGCCAACGTCCTGACTTTC.

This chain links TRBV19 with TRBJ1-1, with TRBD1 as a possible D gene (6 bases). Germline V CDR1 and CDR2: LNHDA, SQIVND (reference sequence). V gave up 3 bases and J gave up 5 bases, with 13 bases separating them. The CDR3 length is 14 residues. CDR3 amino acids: CASSMARGGTEAFF. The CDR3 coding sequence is TGTGCCAGTAGTATGGCCAGGGGAGGGACTGAAGCTTTCTTT. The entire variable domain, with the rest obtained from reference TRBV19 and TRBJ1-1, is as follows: DGGITQSPKYLFRKEGQNVTLSCEQNLNHDAMYWYRQDPGQGLRLIYYSQIVNDFQKGDIAEGYSVSREKKESFPLTVTSAQKNPTAFYLCASSMARGGTEAFFGQGTRLTVV.

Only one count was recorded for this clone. DNA for the CDR3: TGTGCCAGCAGCCATCGGGACAGGAACACTGAAGCTTTCTTT. Translation: CASSHRDRNTEAFF. The V gene is TRBV7-9, the J gene TRBJ1-1; 7 bases line up with TRBD1. This CDR3 has 14 residues. V lost 5 bases to trimming and J lost 1 base; unmatched junction nucleotides: 4. Germline assignment: CDR1 SEHNR and CDR2 FQNEAQ (reference sequence).

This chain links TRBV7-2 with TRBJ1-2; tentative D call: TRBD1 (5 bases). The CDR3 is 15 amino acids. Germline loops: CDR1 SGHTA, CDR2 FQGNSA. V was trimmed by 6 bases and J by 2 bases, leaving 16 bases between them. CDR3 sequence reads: CASSPYGRGNYGYTF. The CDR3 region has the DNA TGTGCCAGCAGTCCTTACGGGCGGGGGAACTATGGCTACACCTTC.

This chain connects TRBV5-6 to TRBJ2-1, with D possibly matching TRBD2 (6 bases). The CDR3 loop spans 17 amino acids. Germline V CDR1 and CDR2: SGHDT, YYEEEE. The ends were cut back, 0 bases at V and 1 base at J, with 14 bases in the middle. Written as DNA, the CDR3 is TGTGCCAGCAGCTTGGTTAGGCGGCGGGGATCCTACAATGAGCAGTTCTTC. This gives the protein CASSLVRRRGSYNEQFF.

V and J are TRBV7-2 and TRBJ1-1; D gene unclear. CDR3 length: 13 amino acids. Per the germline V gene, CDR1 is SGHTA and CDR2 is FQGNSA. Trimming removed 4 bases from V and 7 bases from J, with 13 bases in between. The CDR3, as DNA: TGTGCCAGCAGCTGGACGGGAAGTGGTGAAGCTTTCTTT. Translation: CASSWTGSGEAFF.

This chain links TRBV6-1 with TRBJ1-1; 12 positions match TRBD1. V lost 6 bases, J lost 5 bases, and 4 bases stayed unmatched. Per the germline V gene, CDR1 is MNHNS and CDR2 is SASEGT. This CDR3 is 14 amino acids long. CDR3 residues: CASRGTGGRTEAFF. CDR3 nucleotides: TGTGCCAGCAGGGGGACAGGGGGCAGGACTGAAGCTTTCTTT.

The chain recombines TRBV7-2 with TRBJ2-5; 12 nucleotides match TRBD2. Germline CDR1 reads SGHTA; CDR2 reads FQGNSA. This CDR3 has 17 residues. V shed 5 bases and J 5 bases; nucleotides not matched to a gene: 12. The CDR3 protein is CASSPRLAGVKRETQYF. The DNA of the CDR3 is TGTGCCAGCAGCCCCAGACTAGCGGGGGTAAAACGGGAGACCCAGTACTTC.

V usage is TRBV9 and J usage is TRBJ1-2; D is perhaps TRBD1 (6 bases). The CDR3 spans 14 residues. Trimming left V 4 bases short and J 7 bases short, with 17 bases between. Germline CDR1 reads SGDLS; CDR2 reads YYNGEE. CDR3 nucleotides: TGTGCCAGCAGCCCGCAACAGGGATTGAGTGGCTACACCTTC. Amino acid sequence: CASSPQQGLSGYTF. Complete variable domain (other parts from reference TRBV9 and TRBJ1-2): DSGVTQTPKHLITATGQRVTLRCSPRSGDLSVYWYQQSLDQGLQFLIQYYNGEERAKGNILERFSAQQFPDLHSELNLSSLELGDSALYFCASSPQQGLSGYTFGSGTRLTVV.

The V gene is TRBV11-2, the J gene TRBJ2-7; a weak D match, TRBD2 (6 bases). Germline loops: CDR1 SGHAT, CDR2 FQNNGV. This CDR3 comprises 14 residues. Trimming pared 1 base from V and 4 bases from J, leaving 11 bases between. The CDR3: CASSLAGDEYEQYF. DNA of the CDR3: TGTGCCAGCAGCTTAGCGGGGGACGAATACGAGCAGTACTTC.

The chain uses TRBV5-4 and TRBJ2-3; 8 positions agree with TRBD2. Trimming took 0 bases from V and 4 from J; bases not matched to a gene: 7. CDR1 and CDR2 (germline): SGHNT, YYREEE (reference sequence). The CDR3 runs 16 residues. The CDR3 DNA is TGTGCCAGCAGCTTGGCCCCCAGCGGGGGACCAGATACGCAGTATTTT. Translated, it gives CASSLAPSGGPDTQYF.

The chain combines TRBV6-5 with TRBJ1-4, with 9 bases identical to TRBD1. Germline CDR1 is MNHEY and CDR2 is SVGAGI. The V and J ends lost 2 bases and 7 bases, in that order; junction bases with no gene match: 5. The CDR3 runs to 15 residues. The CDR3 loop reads CASSYGDREVEKLFF. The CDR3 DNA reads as TGTGCCAGCAGTTACGGGGACAGGGAGGTTGAAAAACTGTTTTTT.